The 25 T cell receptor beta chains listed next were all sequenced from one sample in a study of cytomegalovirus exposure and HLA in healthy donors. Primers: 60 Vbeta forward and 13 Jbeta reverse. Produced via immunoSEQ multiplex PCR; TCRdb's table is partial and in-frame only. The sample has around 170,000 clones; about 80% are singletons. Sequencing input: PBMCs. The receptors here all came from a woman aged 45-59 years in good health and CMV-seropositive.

This CDR3 reads CASSVSGQTTGELFF. The CDR3 nucleotides are TGCGCCAGCAGCGTCAGCGGACAGACCACCGGGGAGCTGTTTTTT. This rearrangement joins TRBV5-1 to TRBJ2-2, with a tentative D call TRBD1 (6 bases). Germline CDR1 reads SGHRS; CDR2 reads YFSETQ. CDR3 size: 15 residues. Trimming took off 4 bases at V and 4 bases at J, with 14 bases between the two ends.

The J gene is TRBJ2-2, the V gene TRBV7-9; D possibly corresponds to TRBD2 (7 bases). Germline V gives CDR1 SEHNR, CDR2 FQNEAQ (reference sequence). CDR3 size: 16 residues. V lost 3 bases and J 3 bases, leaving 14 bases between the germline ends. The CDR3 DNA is TGTGCCAGCAGCTTTCCGGTCGGGGGGCACACCGGGGAGCTGTTTTTT. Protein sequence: CASSFPVGGHTGELFF.

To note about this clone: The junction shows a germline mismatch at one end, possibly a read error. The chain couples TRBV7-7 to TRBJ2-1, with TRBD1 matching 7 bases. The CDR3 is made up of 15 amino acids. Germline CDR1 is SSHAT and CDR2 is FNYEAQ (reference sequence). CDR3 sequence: CASSSSLTGYNEQFF. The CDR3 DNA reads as TGTGCTAGCAGCTCCTCTTTGACAGGGTACAATGAGCAGTTCTTC.

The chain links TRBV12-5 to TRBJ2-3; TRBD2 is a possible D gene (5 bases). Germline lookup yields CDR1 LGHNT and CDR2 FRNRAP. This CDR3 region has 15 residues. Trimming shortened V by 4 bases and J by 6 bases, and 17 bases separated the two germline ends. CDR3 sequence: CASGSSGFLGDTQYF. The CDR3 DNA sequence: TGTGCTAGTGGTTCATCGGGGTTCTTGGGTGATACGCAGTATTTT.

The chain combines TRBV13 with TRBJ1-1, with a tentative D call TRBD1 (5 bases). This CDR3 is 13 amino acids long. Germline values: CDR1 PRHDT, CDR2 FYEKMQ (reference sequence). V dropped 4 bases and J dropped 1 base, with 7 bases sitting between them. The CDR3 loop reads CASSYDRNTEAFF. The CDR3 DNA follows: TGTGCCAGCAGCTACGACAGGAACACTGAAGCTTTCTTT.

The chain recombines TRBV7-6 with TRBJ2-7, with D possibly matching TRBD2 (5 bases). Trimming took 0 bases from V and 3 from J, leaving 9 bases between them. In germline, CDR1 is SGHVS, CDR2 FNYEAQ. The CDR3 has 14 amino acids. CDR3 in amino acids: CASSLAFGDYEQYF. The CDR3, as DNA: TGTGCCAGCAGCTTAGCCTTCGGGGACTACGAGCAGTACTTC.

The CDR3: CASSFQWGNSEAFF. The CDR3 DNA follows: TGCGCCAGCAGCTTTCAATGGGGCAACTCTGAAGCTTTCTTT. This chain connects TRBV5-1 to TRBJ1-1, with D perhaps TRBD1 (5 bases). Germline lookup yields CDR1 SGHRS and CDR2 YFSETQ. There are 14 residues in the CDR3. Trimming took off 2 bases at V and 6 bases at J, with 14 bases between the two ends.

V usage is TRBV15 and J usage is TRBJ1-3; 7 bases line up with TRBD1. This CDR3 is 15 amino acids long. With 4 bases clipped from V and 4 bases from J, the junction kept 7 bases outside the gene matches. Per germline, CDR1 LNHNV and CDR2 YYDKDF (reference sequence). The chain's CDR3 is CATSTRQGQGNTIYF. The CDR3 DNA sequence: TGTGCCACCAGCACGAGACAGGGTCAGGGAAACACCATATATTTT.

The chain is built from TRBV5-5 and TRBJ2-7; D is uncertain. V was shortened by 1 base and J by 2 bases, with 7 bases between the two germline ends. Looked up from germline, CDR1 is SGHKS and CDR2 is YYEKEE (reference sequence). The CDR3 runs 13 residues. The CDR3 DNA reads TGTGCCAGCAGCTTGACAGCTACCTACGAGCAGTACTTC. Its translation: CASSLTATYEQYF.

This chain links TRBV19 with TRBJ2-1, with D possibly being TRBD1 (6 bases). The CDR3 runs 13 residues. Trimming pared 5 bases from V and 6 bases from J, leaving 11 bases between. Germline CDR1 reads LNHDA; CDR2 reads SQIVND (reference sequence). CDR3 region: CASSSQTGNEQFF. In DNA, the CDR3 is TGTGCCAGTAGTTCTCAGACAGGCAATGAGCAGTTCTTC.

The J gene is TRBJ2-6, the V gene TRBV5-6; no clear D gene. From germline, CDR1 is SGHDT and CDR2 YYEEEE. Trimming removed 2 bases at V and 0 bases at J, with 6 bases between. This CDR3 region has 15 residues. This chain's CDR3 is CASSFSVSGANVLTF. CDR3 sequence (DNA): TGTGCCAGCAGCTTTTCGGTCTCTGGGGCCAACGTCCTGACTTTC.

The CDR3 nucleotides are TGTGCCAGCAGCGCCCCGGGACATCTCGGGGAGCTGTTTTTT. Protein sequence: CASSAPGHLGELFF. The genes are TRBV9 and TRBJ2-2; possible D gene TRBD1, 6 bases. The CDR3 is made up of 14 amino acids. The germline V gene has CDR1 SGDLS and CDR2 YYNGEE. The V and J ends lost 3 bases and 7 bases respectively, with 13 bases between them.

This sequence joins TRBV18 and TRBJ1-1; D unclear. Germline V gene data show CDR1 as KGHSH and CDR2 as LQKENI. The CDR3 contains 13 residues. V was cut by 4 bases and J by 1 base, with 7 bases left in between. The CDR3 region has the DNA TGTGCCAGCTCACAGGAGACGAACACTGAAGCTTTCTTT. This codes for CASSQETNTEAFF.

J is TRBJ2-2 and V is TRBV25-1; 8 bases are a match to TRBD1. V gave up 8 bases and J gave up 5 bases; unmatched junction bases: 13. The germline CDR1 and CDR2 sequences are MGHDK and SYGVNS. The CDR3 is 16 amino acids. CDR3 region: CASSTRGRGETGELFF. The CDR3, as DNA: TGTGCCAGCTCAACCAGGGGGCGAGGGGAAACCGGGGAGCTGTTTTTT.

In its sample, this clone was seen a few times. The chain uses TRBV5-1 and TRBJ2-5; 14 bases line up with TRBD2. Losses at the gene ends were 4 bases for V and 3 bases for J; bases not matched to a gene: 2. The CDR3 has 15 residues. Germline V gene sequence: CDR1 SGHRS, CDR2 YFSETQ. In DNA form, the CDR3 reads TGCGCCAGCAGCGTGACTAGCGGGGGGGAAGAGACCCAGTACTTC. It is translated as CASSVTSGGEETQYF. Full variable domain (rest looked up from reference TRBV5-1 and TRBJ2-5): KAGVTQTPRYLIKTRGQQVTLSCSPISGHRSVSWYQQTPGQGLQFLFEYFSETQRNKGNFPGRFSGRQFSNSRSEMNVSTLELGDSALYLCASSVTSGGEETQYFGPGTRLLVL.

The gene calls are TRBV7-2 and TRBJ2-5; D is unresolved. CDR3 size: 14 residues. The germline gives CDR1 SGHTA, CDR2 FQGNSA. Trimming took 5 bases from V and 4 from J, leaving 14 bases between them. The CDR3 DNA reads TGTGCCAGCAGCCCCCACCCTGCAGGAGAGACCCAGTACTTC. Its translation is CASSPHPAGETQYF.

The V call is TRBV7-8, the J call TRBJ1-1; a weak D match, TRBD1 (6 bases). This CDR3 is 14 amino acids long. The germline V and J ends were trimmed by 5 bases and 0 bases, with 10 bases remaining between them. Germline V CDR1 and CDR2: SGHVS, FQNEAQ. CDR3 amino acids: CASSPGAVNTEAFF. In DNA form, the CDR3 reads TGTGCCAGCAGCCCAGGGGCTGTGAACACTGAAGCTTTCTTT.

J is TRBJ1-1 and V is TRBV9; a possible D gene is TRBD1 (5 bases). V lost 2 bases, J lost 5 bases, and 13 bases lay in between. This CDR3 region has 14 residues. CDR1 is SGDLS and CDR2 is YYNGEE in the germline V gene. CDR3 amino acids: CASSVQGAGTEAFF. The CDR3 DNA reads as TGTGCCAGCAGCGTCCAGGGTGCGGGGACTGAAGCTTTCTTT. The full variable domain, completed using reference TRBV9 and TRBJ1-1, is DSGVTQTPKHLITATGQRVTLRCSPRSGDLSVYWYQQSLDQGLQFLIQYYNGEERAKGNILERFSAQQFPDLHSELNLSSLELGDSALYFCASSVQGAGTEAFFGQGTRLTVV.

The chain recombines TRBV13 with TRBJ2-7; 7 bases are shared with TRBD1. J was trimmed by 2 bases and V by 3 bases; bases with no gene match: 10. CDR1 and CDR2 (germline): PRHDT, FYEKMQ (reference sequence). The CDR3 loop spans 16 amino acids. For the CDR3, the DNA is TGTGCCAGCAGCTTTAAACAGGGGCCTTCAACCTACGAGCAGTACTTC. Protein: CASSFKQGPSTYEQYF.

Here the CDR3 DNA reads TGTGCCAGCAGTCCGGGGGGACGTGAAGCTTTCTTT. Translation: CASSPGGREAFF. This rearrangement joins TRBV6-1 to TRBJ1-1; possibly TRBD1 for D (5 bases). Germline assignment: CDR1 MNHNS and CDR2 SASEGT. V lost 5 bases, J lost 7 bases, and 11 bases lay in between. The CDR3 contains 12 residues.

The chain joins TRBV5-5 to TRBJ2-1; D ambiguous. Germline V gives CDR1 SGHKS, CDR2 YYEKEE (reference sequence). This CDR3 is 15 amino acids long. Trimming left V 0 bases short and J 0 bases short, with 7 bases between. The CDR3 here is CASSLGASSYNEQFF. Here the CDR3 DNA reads TGTGCCAGCAGCTTGGGAGCTAGCTCCTACAATGAGCAGTTCTTC.

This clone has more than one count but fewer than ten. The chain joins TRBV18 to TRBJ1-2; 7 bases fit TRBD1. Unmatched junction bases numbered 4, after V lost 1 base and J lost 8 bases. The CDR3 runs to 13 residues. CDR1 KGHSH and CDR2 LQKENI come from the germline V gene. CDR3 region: CASSPQGAEGYTF. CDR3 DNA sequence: TGTGCCAGCTCACCACAGGGGGCGGAAGGCTACACCTTC.

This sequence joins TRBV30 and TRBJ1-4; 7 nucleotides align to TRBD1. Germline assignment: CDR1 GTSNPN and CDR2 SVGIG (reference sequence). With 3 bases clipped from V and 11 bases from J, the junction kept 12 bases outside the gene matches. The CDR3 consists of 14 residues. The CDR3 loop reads CAWREGADSSKLFF. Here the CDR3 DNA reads TGTGCCTGGAGGGAGGGGGCGGATTCGAGCAAACTGTTTTTT. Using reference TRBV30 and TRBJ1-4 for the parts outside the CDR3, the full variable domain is SQTIHQWPATLVQPVGSPLSLECTVEGTSNPNLYWYRQAAGRGLQLLFYSVGIGQISSEVPQNLSASRPQDRQFILSSKKLLLSDSGFYLCAWREGADSSKLFFGSGTQLSVL.

The CDR3 region has the DNA TGTGCCAGCAGCTTATCGGCGGGGGGGGGTGTATATGAGCAGTTCTTC. Translating it yields CASSLSAGGGVYEQFF. This sequence joins TRBV7-8 and TRBJ2-1, with TRBD2 matching over 9 bases. Germline CDR1 is SGHVS and CDR2 is FQNEAQ. V was pared by 2 bases and J by 8 bases, with 10 bases of the junction left unmatched. This CDR3 comprises 16 residues.

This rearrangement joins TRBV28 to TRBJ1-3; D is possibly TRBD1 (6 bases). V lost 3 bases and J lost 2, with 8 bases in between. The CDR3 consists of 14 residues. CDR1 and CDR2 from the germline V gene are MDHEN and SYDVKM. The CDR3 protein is CASSFQGPGNTIYF. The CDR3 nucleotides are TGTGCCAGCAGTTTCCAGGGGCCTGGAAACACCATATATTTT.